Shown below are 23 T cell receptor beta chains from a single sample sequenced in a study of human T cells and chemical hapten exposure (dated by TCRdb to 2020 to 2022). To prepare the library, RACE was applied. Sequencing used a NextSeq 500. The public sequencing data were trimmed at Q25 with fastp and processed into clonotypes with MiXCR by TCRdb, which kept only in-frame beta chains. One record per CDR3 amino acid sequence lists the most common genes and DNA. A total of about 110,000 distinct CDR3 sequences appear in this sample, less than 10% of them only once. The ten largest account for 3.1% of the sample. The sample's time point label, in plain terms: patch test 2, 6 weeks after DPC sensitization. Reading the label with the study, this specimen's treatment or condition is: therapeutic diphenylcyclopropenone sensitization with weekly scalp DPC. Here the sequenced sample was whole blood, taken in connection with sensitization to the hapten diphenylcyclopropenone (DPC). Source of these receptors: a woman aged 40 to 50 with alopecia areata. Some clones in this sample may be carry-over from other donors' samples.

This clonotype has a count of ten or more. The V and J genes are TRBV12-3 or TRBV12-4 and TRBJ2-5, with TRBD2 matching 8 bases. The CDR3 has 14 amino acids. V shed 5 bases, J shed 7 bases, and the junction held 9 bases outside the gene matches. CDR3 DNA: TGTGCCAGCAGTCCGGTGAGCGGGGGAGGGACCCAGTACTTC. Its translation is CASSPVSGGGTQYF.

This clonotype was counted many times. The chain has TRBV2 and TRBJ1-5, with D tentatively TRBD1 (5 bases). V was pared by 6 bases and J by 5 bases, with 14 bases between. The germline V gene encodes CDR1 SNHLY and CDR2 FYNNEI. CDR3 size: 14 residues. The CDR3, as DNA: TGTGCCAGCAGAGATTCGACAGTCTATCAGCCCCAGCATTTT. Residues: CASRDSTVYQPQHF.

The table lists this clonotype with many counts. V usage is TRBV20-1 and J usage is TRBJ1-2; D call uncertain. Looked up from germline, CDR1 is DFQATT and CDR2 is SNEGSKA (reference sequence). The CDR3 spans 14 residues. V lost 0 bases and J 4 bases, leaving 12 bases between the germline ends. Here the CDR3 reads CSARDLQGFYGYTF. The CDR3 nucleotides read TGCAGTGCTAGAGATCTGCAAGGGTTCTATGGCTACACCTTC.

Ten or more counts support this clonotype. The chain combines TRBV7-2 with TRBJ2-7; TRBD1 matches 7 bases. The CDR3 consists of 14 residues. Unmatched junction bases numbered 12, after V lost 8 bases and J lost 5 bases. Germline V CDR1 and CDR2: SGHTA, FQGNSA. The CDR3 DNA follows: TGTGCCAGCCGATACCGGGACAGACGAGACGAGCAGTACTTC. This sequence encodes CASRYRDRRDEQYF.

This clonotype was counted only a few times. The chain carries TRBV12-3 or TRBV12-4 and TRBJ1-4, with 7 bases fitting TRBD1. The CDR3 has 16 amino acids. Trimming took 5 bases from V and 4 from J; bases not matched to a gene: 10. The CDR3 reads CASSPQGGEGNEKLFF. The CDR3 DNA follows: TGTGCCAGCAGTCCTCAGGGGGGAGAGGGTAATGAAAAACTGTTTTTT.

As for this clonotype: A much larger clone is a single base away; this may be a read error. The V and J genes are TRBV27 and TRBJ2-7; unclear D gene. The CDR3 length is 13 residues. In germline, CDR1 is MNHEY, CDR2 SMNVEV (reference sequence). CDR3 coding DNA: TGTGCCGGCAGTTCTGGACGGTGGGGCGAGCAGTACTTC. It encodes CAGSSGRWGEQYF.

The rearrangement links TRBV12-3 or TRBV12-4 to TRBJ2-1, with 9 nucleotides matching TRBD2. The CDR3 contains 15 residues. Germline trimming cut 2 bases from V and 2 bases from J; bases unmatched to any gene: 1. The CDR3 nucleotides read TGTGCCAGCAGTTTAAGCGGGGGGACCTACAATGAGCAGTTCTTC. This encodes CASSLSGGTYNEQFF.

This clonotype came up a few times. CDR3 DNA: TGTGCCAGCAGTCCGGGGACAGGGAGCAGCTCCTACGAGCAGTACTTC. This sequence encodes CASSPGTGSSSYEQYF. The chain couples TRBV27 to TRBJ2-7, with 9 bases identical to TRBD1. The CDR3 runs 16 residues. The J segment lost 0 bases and the V segment lost 5 bases, leaving 8 bases of the junction unmatched. Per the germline V gene, CDR1 is MNHEY and CDR2 is SMNVEV (reference sequence).

This clonotype turned up a few times. The chain combines TRBV29-1 with TRBJ2-3, with D perhaps matching TRBD1 (6 bases). Per the germline V gene, CDR1 is SQVTM and CDR2 is ANQGSEA. V was trimmed by 7 bases and J by 6 bases, leaving 20 bases between them. The CDR3 totals 14 residues. This chain's CDR3 is CSAIPRDQGDTQYF. In DNA, the CDR3 is TGCAGCGCGATCCCCCGGGACCAGGGGGATACGCAGTATTTT.

This clonotype has only a few counts. The chain has TRBV11-2 and TRBJ2-1, with a weak D call TRBD2 (6 bases). Trimming cost V 0 bases and J 7 bases, with 16 bases left between them. The CDR3 length is 16 residues. Germline V gene data show CDR1 as SGHAT and CDR2 as FQNNGV. CDR3 sequence (DNA): TGTGCCAGCAGCTTAGAGGGGGGAGTATTCTGGAATGAGCAGTTCTTC. Translation gives CASSLEGGVFWNEQFF.

This clonotype appeared a few times. V gene TRBV20-1 combines with J gene TRBJ1-2, with a weak D call TRBD1 (5 bases). CDR1 and CDR2 from the germline V gene are DFQATT and SNEGSKA (reference sequence). V shed 3 bases and J shed 8 bases, with 13 bases lying between them. The CDR3 covers 12 residues. The CDR3 spells CSASAGSRGYTF. The CDR3 region has the DNA TGCAGTGCTAGTGCAGGGAGTAGAGGCTACACCTTC.

The chain joins TRBV5-1 to TRBJ2-6, with TRBD2 as a possible D gene (6 bases). CDR3 size: 22 residues. V was pared by 0 bases and J by 2 bases, with 27 bases between. Germline CDR1 is SGHRS and CDR2 is YFSETQ. The CDR3 DNA reads TGCGCCAGCAGCTTGGACATATGGACTTTTCGGGACTCCACTCCTGGGGCCAACGTCCTGACTTTC. Translation: CASSLDIWTFRDSTPGANVLTF.

This clonotype came up many times. The chain joins TRBV4-1 to TRBJ1-2; D gene unclear. The CDR3 has 14 residues. Germline V CDR1 and CDR2: MGHRA, YSYEKL. V dropped 1 base and J dropped 1 base, with 7 bases sitting between them. CDR3: CASSQGGINYGYTF. The CDR3 DNA reads as TGCGCCAGCAGCCAAGGGGGAATTAACTATGGCTACACCTTC.

This clonotype was observed at least ten times. The chain joins TRBV7-6 to TRBJ2-7, with TRBD1 identical over 8 bases. Germline lookup yields CDR1 SGHVS and CDR2 FNYEAQ. The CDR3 is made up of 16 amino acids. With 1 base clipped from V and 4 bases from J, the junction kept 9 bases outside the gene matches. CDR3 protein: CASSLEERTGRYEQYF. As DNA, the CDR3 is TGTGCCAGCAGCTTAGAGGAGCGGACAGGGCGATACGAGCAGTACTTC.

The chain uses TRBV15 and TRBJ1-2; possibly TRBD1 for D (5 bases). Trimming stripped 0 bases from V and 5 bases from J, with 13 bases between. The germline V gene has CDR1 LNHNV and CDR2 YYDKDF (reference sequence). The CDR3 runs 15 residues. CDR3 DNA: TGTGCCACCAGCAGAGATCTTGGGGCAGCTTATGGCTACACCTTC. It yields the protein CATSRDLGAAYGYTF. Complete variable domain (other parts from reference TRBV15 and TRBJ1-2): DAMVIQNPRYQVTQFGKPVTLSCSQTLNHNVMYWYQQKSSQAPKLLFHYYDKDFNNEADTPDNFQSRRPNTSFCFLDIRSPGLGDTAMYLCATSRDLGAAYGYTFGSGTRLTVV.

The chain is built from TRBV6-2 or TRBV6-3 and TRBJ2-5; D remains unclear. The CDR3 extends over 11 amino acids. The V end lost 4 bases, the J end lost 4 bases, and 4 bases lay between the germline ends. CDR1 is MNHEY, CDR2 SVGEGT, per germline. DNA of the CDR3: TGTGCCAGCAGTTCGGGAGAGACCCAGTACTTC. It encodes CASSSGETQYF.

There are a few counts of this clonotype. The CDR3 nucleotides read TGTGCCAGCAGCTTAGAGGGGCAGTTCTACAATGAGCAGTTCTTC. Amino acids: CASSLEGQFYNEQFF. The rearrangement uses TRBV7-2 and TRBJ2-1; D may be TRBD1 (5 bases). Germline V lookup: CDR1 SGHTA, CDR2 FQGNSA. Trimming pared 1 base from V and 3 bases from J, leaving 10 bases between. This CDR3 has 15 amino acids.

This rearrangement joins TRBV10-3 to TRBJ2-7; TRBD2 is a possible D gene (5 bases). Per germline, CDR1 ENHRY and CDR2 SYGVKD. V lost 8 bases to trimming and J lost 0 bases, with 5 bases between them. This CDR3 has 11 residues. The CDR3 DNA follows: TGTGCCATCGGGAGCTCCTACGAGCAGTACTTC. Protein sequence: CAIGSSYEQYF.

V gene TRBV25-1 combines with J gene TRBJ1-1; a weak D match, TRBD1 (5 bases). Looked up from germline, CDR1 is MGHDK and CDR2 is SYGVNS. The CDR3 spans 15 residues. V was shortened by 7 bases and J by 1 base, with 16 bases between the two germline ends. For the CDR3, the DNA is TGTGCCAGCATAAACCACAGGTATAGGAACACTGAAGCTTTCTTT. It encodes CASINHRYRNTEAFF.

The chain is built from TRBV6-5 and TRBJ2-3; tentatively, D is TRBD1 or TRBD2 (5 bases each). V was pared by 7 bases and J by 2 bases, with 19 bases between. Germline CDR1 reads MNHEY; CDR2 reads SVGAGI. CDR3 length: 16 residues. The CDR3 sequence: CASKRERWGTTDTQYF. CDR3 coding DNA: TGTGCCAGCAAGAGGGAGAGGTGGGGGACCACAGATACGCAGTATTTT.

This clonotype came up many times. The chain has TRBV7-9 and TRBJ2-1, with D possibly matching TRBD2 (6 bases). The V end was cut by 0 bases, the J end by 7 bases, with 19 bases between. CDR1 and CDR2 (germline): SEHNR, FQNEAQ (reference sequence). There are 17 residues in the CDR3. The CDR3 here is CASSLAGLLVAGNEQFF. In nucleotides, the CDR3 is TGTGCCAGCAGCTTAGCGGGGCTCCTGGTTGCGGGGAATGAGCAGTTCTTC.

This clonotype was detected only a few times. The V and J genes are TRBV7-8 and TRBJ2-3, with 8 bases fitting TRBD1. CDR1 and CDR2 (germline): SGHVS, FQNEAQ. This CDR3 has 15 residues. Trimming removed 5 bases from V and 4 bases from J; junction bases left unmatched: 8. The DNA of the CDR3 is TGTGCCAGCAGCCCAGGACAGGGCTGGGCAGATACGCAGTATTTT. Its protein is CASSPGQGWADTQYF.

This clonotype was observed a few times. The chain links TRBV29-1 to TRBJ2-5, with D hard to call. Germline-derived CDR1 and CDR2 are SQVTM and ANQGSEA. V dropped 4 bases and J dropped 5 bases, with 8 bases sitting between them. The length of the CDR3 is 11 residues. The CDR3 is CSVVVGETQYF. Written as DNA, the CDR3 is TGCAGCGTTGTTGTGGGGGAGACCCAGTACTTC. The full variable domain, rest sourced from reference TRBV29-1 and TRBJ2-5, is SAVISQKPSRDICQRGTSLTIQCQVDSQVTMMFWYRQQPGQSLTLIATANQGSEATYESGFVIDKFPISRPNLTFSTLTVSNMSPEDSSIYLCSVVVGETQYFGPGTRLLVL.